This TCR beta chain is from a study of CD8 T cells in Susac syndrome. This clonotype was seen only once. The CDR3 sequence is 16 residues long. Trimming stripped 7 bases from V and 3 bases from J, with 21 bases between. In germline, CDR1 is MNHNY, CDR2 SVGAGI (reference sequence). CD8+ and CD4+ T cells taken from blood had their TCR beta sequenced. Negative isolation was applied to CD8+ and CD4+ T cells, and FACS enrichment was applied to TEMRA cells. About 0.45 to 1 ug RNA was reverse transcribed with random hexamers. The CDR3 of TCR beta was amplified by immunoSEQ multiplex PCR across 54 Vbeta and 13 Jbeta. TCRdb recomputed calls from the immunoSEQ multiplex PCR reads with MiXCR, one row per CDR3 protein. The sample lists about 89,000 distinct CDR3 sequences, about 93% occurring once.

V gene TRBV6-6 combines with J gene TRBJ1-2; D uncertain. Sequenced input: CD8+ T cells from PBMCs. The clonotype comes from a human donor in good health. CDR3 nucleotides: TGTGCCAGCACCTCATCCACCCTCGGGCTCCACTATGGCTACACCTTC. Its translation is CASTSSTLGLHYGYTF.